This T cell receptor (beta chain) was found in a study of Graves' ophthalmopathy and Graves' hyperthyroidism (dated by TCRdb to about 2018). Study-wide context: Peripheral blood samples were taken at the time of initial diagnosis, before any treatment was given. TCR beta repertoire signatures were used to distinguish Graves' ophthalmopathy from Graves' hyperthyroidism and to predict progression to ophthalmopathy. In total, approximately 130 blood samples were TCR-sequenced: fewer than 50 ophthalmopathy, under 80 hyperthyroidism and approximately 17 hyperthyroidism-to-ophthalmopathy patients. To explore V-J signatures distinguishing ophthalmopathy from hyperthyroidism, a discovery set of 100 patients (about 44 ophthalmopathy, 55 to 60 stable hyperthyroidism) was enrolled. The independent validation cohort included about 19 hyperthyroidism patients plus 17 patients who later progressed from hyperthyroidism to ophthalmopathy. In six or seven hyperthyroidism patients, the T-cell repertoires found in thyroid tissue were compared with those found in blood. Following sampling, methimazole starting at 30 mg daily was administered to hyperthyroidism patients, and high-dose intravenous methylprednisolone was administered to ophthalmopathy patients. On the study overall, not on this receptor specifically: In validation, the model predicted ophthalmopathy progression with more than 70% sensitivity and 72.22% specificity; fewer than 15 predicted patients were CT-confirmed with GO in a median of approximately six months. Most expanded thyroid clonotypes with frequency above 0.001 were also detected in blood, suggesting blood repertoires may reflect the thyroid immune response. The 13-signature model separated ophthalmopathy from stable hyperthyroidism with approximately 88% sensitivity and approximately 83% specificity in cross-validation, and 80%/75% in the test set. Sample size was not predetermined statistically, and investigators were not blinded to group allocation.

V drops 6 bases and J drops 8 bases, leaving 16 bases in between. The germline V gene specifies MGHDK as CDR1 and SYGVNS as CDR2. The CDR3 sequence holds 13 residues, the cysteine and phenylalanine included. The DNA shown is the 39-base CDR3, in frame from base 1. As concerns this clonotype: The antigen it binds to is not known. No per-base quality is available; no much larger clone lies one base away.

The ophthalmopathy patients had moderately to severely active disease, with a Clinical Activity Score of 3 or higher, a NOSPECS grade of 4 or higher, and a disease duration of less than 3 months. Patients with other autoimmune diseases, uncontrolled infections, pregnancy or lactation were excluded. Diagnosis relied on clinical symptoms, serum thyroxine, TRAb, thyroid ultrasound and orbital computed tomography. Ficoll-Paque density gradient centrifugation was used to isolate PBMCs from 10 ml of fresh peripheral blood. Total RNA was extracted with Trizol reagent and quality-checked on an Agilent 2100 Bioanalyzer. TCR beta CDR3 regions were amplified from RNA transcripts for repertoire sequencing. A first-round RT-PCR used HTBI primers with the Qiagen OneStep RT-PCR kit, followed by a second-round multiplex PCR, size selection and purification. The libraries underwent paired-end sequencing with 100 bp reads on an Illumina HiSeq2000. The authors' analysis ran thus. Reads were processed with SOAPnuke, discarding reads with adapters, uncalled bases, mean Phred below 15, or no exact constant-primer or identifier match. COPE v1.2.5 was used to merge the high-quality paired reads. Each unique nucleotide sequence was treated as a clonotype, and MiTCR v1.1 was used to align the clonotypes to the IMGT TRB V, D and J references. Analysis was restricted to V-J combinations with a frequency above 0.0001, which covered roughly 99% of repertoires. For each V-J combination, a TCR clonal expansion and chaos score was defined as the ratio of F50 clonal expansion to chaos observed in the TCRdist matrix. Features were reduced by Welch's t-statistics and random forest to around 14 V-J combinations, which fed a naive Bayes classifier. The similarity between thyroid and blood repertoires was quantified using the Morisita-Horn index. TCRdb passed the public sequencing reads through fastp at Q25 and MiXCR, retaining productive beta sequences. Records with the same CDR3 protein are collapsed into one entry carrying the most frequent genes and DNA. The V and J calls reflect TCRdb's pipeline rather than the authors' work. This sample is represented by about 700,000 distinct CDR3 sequences; 35% to 45% of them were singletons. The ten largest clones capture over 2.5% of the sample.

Sequenced: peripheral blood. The sequence links TRBV25-1 to TRBJ1-2; the D segment could be TRBD1, given 5 matching bases. The sequence was obtained from an adult man with Graves' ophthalmopathy. The nucleotide sequence reads TGTGCCAGCAGCGTTGGGGGTGGAGGCGGCTACACCTTC. Its translation is CASSVGGGGGYTF.